A few counts support the clone carrying this TCR beta chain. CDR1 and CDR2 from the germline V gene are SGHNT and YYREEE (reference sequence). CDR3 size: 15 residues. The J segment lost 4 bases and the V segment lost 2 bases, leaving 5 bases of the junction unmatched. These data are taken from a study of T cells after yellow fever vaccination. MiXCR, applied by TCRdb to the 5' RACE reads, yields one record per CDR3 protein. The sample carries hundreds of thousands of distinct CDR3 sequences, about 12% recorded once. Sequenced here: PBMCs, sampled on the day of the yellow fever booster vaccination. The sequence derives from a man between 25 and 39 years old who received the YFV17D yellow fever vaccine. V gene TRBV5-4 combines with J gene TRBJ2-3; 9 bases agree with TRBD2. DNA of the CDR3: TGTGCCAGCAGCTTATTCCAGCGGGAGGCAGATACGCAGTATTTT. Protein: CASSLFQREADTQYF.